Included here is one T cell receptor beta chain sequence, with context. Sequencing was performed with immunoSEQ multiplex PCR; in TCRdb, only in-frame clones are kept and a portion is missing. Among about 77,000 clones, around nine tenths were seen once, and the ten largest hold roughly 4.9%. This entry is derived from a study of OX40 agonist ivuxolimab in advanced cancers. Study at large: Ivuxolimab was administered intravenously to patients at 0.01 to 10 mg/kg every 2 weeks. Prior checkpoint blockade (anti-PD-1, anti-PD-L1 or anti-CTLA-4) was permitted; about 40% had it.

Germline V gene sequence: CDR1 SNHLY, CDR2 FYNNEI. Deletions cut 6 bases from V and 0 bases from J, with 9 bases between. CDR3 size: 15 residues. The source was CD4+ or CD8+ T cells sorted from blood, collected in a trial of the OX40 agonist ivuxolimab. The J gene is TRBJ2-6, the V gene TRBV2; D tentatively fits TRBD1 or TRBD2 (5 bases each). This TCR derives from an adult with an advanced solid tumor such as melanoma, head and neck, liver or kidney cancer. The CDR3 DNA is TGTGCCAGCAGCCGGGGCTACTCTGGGGCCAACGTCCTGACTTTC. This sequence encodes CASSRGYSGANVLTF.